The TCR beta chain under discussion was sequenced for a study of cytomegalovirus exposure and HLA in healthy donors. Study results and limitations: Available immune exposure information was restricted to CMV serostatus only. A link between a missense DCLRE1C variant and TCR beta V- and J-gene trimming emerged from a later analysis. Accurate HLA-A and HLA-B prediction from TCR beta sequences was reported for most subjects.

13 Jbeta primers and 60 Vbeta primers were used for the PCR. The assay was immunoSEQ multiplex PCR, and TCRdb's table has in-frame clones only and misses some. The data show approximately 110,000 clones, with around 67% seen just once and around 5% held by the top ten. Trimming left V 0 bases short and J 9 bases short, with 16 bases between. This CDR3 contains 15 residues. Germline V CDR1 and CDR2: SGHRS, YFSETQ. As regards this clone: Its matching antigen is unknown.

When sampled, the donors appeared nominally healthy, though they likely had unrecorded immune exposures. The rearrangement uses TRBV5-1 and TRBJ2-1; D is perhaps TRBD1 (7 bases). This TCR was recovered from a man aged 60 to 75 in good health and CMV-seropositive. Sequenced: PBMCs. CDR3 region: CASSLASEGAVEQFF. The DNA of the CDR3 is TGCGCCAGCAGCTTGGCCTCGGAGGGGGCCGTTGAGCAGTTCTTC.